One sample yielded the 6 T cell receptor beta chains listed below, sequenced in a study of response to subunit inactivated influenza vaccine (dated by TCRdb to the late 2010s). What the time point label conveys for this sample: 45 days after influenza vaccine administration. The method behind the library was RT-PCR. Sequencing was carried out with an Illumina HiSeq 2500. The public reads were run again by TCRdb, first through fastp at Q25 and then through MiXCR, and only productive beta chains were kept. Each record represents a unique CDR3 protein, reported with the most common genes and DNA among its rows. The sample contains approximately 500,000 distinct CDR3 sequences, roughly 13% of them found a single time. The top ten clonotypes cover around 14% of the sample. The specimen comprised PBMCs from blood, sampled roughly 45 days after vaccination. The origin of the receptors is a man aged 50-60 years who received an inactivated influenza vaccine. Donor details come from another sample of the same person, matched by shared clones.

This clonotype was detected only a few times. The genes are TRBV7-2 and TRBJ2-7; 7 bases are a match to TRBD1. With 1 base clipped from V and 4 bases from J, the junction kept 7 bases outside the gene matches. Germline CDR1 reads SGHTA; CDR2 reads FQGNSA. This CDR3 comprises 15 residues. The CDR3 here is CASSLDDRVGYEQYF. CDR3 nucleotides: TGTGCCAGCAGCTTAGACGACAGGGTTGGTTACGAGCAGTACTTC.

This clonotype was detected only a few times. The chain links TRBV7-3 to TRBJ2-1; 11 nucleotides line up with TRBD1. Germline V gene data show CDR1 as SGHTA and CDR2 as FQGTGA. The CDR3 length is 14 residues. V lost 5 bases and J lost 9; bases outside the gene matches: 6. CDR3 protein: CASSQGQGVGEQFF. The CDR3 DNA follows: TGTGCCAGCAGCCAGGGACAGGGGGTCGGTGAGCAGTTCTTC.

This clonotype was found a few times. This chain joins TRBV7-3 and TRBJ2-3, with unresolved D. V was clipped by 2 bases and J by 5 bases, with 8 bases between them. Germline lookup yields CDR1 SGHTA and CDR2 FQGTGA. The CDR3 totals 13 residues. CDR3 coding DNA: TGTGCCAGCAGCTTATCGGCTAGAGATACGCAGTATTTT. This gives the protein CASSLSARDTQYF.

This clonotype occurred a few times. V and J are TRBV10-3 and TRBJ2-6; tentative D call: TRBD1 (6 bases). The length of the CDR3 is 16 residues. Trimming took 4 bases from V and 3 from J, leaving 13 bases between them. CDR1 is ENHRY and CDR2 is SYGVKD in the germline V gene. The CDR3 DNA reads TGTGCCATCAGTGCAGACAGGTTACGTGGGGCCAACGTCCTGACTTTC. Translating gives CAISADRLRGANVLTF.

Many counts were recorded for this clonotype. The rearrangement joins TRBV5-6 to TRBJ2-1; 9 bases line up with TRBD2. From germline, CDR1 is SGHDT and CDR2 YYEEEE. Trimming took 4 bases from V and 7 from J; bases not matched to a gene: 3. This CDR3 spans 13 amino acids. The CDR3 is CASSRGRVNEQFF. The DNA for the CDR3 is TGTGCCAGCAGCCGCGGGAGGGTAAATGAGCAGTTCTTC.

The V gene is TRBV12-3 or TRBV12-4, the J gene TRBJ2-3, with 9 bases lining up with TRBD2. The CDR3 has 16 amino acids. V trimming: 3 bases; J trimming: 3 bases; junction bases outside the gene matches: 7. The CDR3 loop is CASSFTSGLITDTQYF. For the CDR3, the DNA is TGTGCCAGCAGTTTTACTAGCGGGTTAATAACAGATACGCAGTATTTT.